Following are 18 T cell receptor beta chains from one sample sequenced in a study of blood T cells in healthy people across ages. A second PCR of 7 to 11 cycles used a sample-barcoded 5' primer and a J-beta primer mix. TCRdb processed the 5' RACE reads anew with MiXCR; each CDR3 protein has one entry. The sample consists of around 710,000 distinct CDR3 sequences, roughly 45% of them appearing once. Sample: blood. The origin of the receptors is a woman between 55 and 75 years old in good health.

V usage is TRBV9 and J usage is TRBJ1-1, with D possibly being TRBD1 (5 bases). CDR3 length: 14 amino acids. The V gene lost 3 bases and the J gene lost 7 bases, with 16 bases spanning the gap. Germline V gives CDR1 SGDLS, CDR2 YYNGEE. CDR3 coding DNA: TGTGCCAGCAGCGCCCAAGATATAGGGGTTGAAGCTTTCTTT. Translated, it gives CASSAQDIGVEAFF. Drawing the rest from reference TRBV9 and TRBJ1-1, the complete variable domain is DSGVTQTPKHLITATGQRVTLRCSPRSGDLSVYWYQQSLDQGLQFLIQYYNGEERAKGNILERFSAQQFPDLHSELNLSSLELGDSALYFCASSAQDIGVEAFFGQGTRLTVV.

There are a few counts of this clonotype. Being one base from a much bigger clone, this may be a read error. The chain employs TRBV12-3 or TRBV12-4 and TRBJ1-6; TRBD1 aligns across 8 bases. CDR3 size: 12 residues. The CDR3 sequence is CASRGTGGPPHF. In DNA, the CDR3 is TGTGCCAGCAGAGGGACAGGCGGACCCCCCCACTTT.

This clonotype was detected ten times or more. The rearrangement joins TRBV14 to TRBJ2-5; D may be TRBD2 (6 bases). Trimming left V 4 bases short and J 2 bases short, with 14 bases between. This CDR3 has 15 amino acids. CDR1 is SGHDN and CDR2 is FVKESK in the germline V gene. CDR3: CASSRTGTSQETQYF. DNA for the CDR3: TGTGCCAGCAGCCGCACCGGGACTTCACAAGAGACCCAGTACTTC.

A word on this clonotype: This may be a read error: a much more frequent sequence differs by one nucleotide. The chain carries TRBV27 and TRBJ1-1, with D tentatively TRBD1 (6 bases). Per the germline V gene, CDR1 is MNHEY and CDR2 is SMNVEV (reference sequence). This CDR3 contains 16 residues. The CDR3 is CSSSQVGTTSPTEAFF. Written as DNA, the CDR3 is TGTTCCAGCAGCCAAGTTGGGACAACAAGTCCCACTGAAGCTTTCTTT.

This chain joins TRBV18 and TRBJ2-7; 7 nucleotides align to TRBD1. After removal of 6 bases from V and 0 bases from J, the junction contained 11 bases not matched to a gene. The CDR3 runs to 16 residues. Germline values: CDR1 KGHSH, CDR2 LQKENI. The CDR3 nucleotides are TGTGCCAGCTCCTCAACGGGACAGCAAAGCTCCTACGAGCAGTACTTC. Its translation: CASSSTGQQSSYEQYF. Complete variable domain (other parts from reference TRBV18 and TRBJ2-7): NAGVMQNPRHLVRRRGQEARLRCSPMKGHSHVYWYRQLPEEGLKFMVYLQKENIIDESGMPKERFSAEFPKEGPSILRIQQVVRGDSAAYFCASSSTGQQSSYEQYFGPGTRLTVT.

This clonotype was found a few times. The chain has TRBV7-2 and TRBJ1-1; TRBD1 might be the D (5 bases). This CDR3 has 15 amino acids. V dropped 5 bases and J dropped 0 bases, with 13 bases sitting between them. Germline V CDR1 and CDR2: SGHTA, FQGNSA. The DNA for the CDR3 is TGTGCCAGCAGCAGCAGGGATAGGGTGAACACTGAAGCTTTCTTT. Its protein product is CASSSRDRVNTEAFF.

This clonotype came up a few times. This chain joins TRBV29-1 and TRBJ1-2; D is uncertain. The length of the CDR3 is 10 residues. The germline V and J ends were trimmed by 4 bases and 3 bases, with 3 bases remaining between them. Germline V lookup: CDR1 SQVTM, CDR2 ANQGSEA. The CDR3 reads CSVGHYGYTF. The CDR3 DNA is TGCAGCGTTGGACACTATGGCTACACCTTC. The variable domain in full, completed from reference TRBV29-1 and TRBJ1-2, reads SAVISQKPSRDICQRGTSLTIQCQVDSQVTMMFWYRQQPGQSLTLIATANQGSEATYESGFVIDKFPISRPNLTFSTLTVSNMSPEDSSIYLCSVGHYGYTFGSGTRLTVV.

This clonotype came up a few times. J is TRBJ2-7 and V is TRBV15; D is ambiguous. V was clipped by 0 bases and J by 6 bases, with 9 bases between them. The germline gives CDR1 LNHNV, CDR2 YYDKDF (reference sequence). This CDR3 has 13 amino acids. In nucleotides, the CDR3 is TGTGCCACCAGCAGAGATCGAGGAAGCGAGCAGTACTTC. Protein: CATSRDRGSEQYF.

The chain is built from TRBV20-1 and TRBJ1-1; weak D call: TRBD1 (5 bases). Germline V gene data show CDR1 as DFQATT and CDR2 as SNEGSKA (reference sequence). The germline V and J ends were trimmed by 5 bases and 1 base, with 14 bases remaining between them. The CDR3 contains 14 residues. Written as DNA, the CDR3 is TGCAGTGCTTTTCCGGGACGGACGAACACTGAAGCTTTCTTT. Translation: CSAFPGRTNTEAFF.

V is TRBV6-6 and J is TRBJ1-4; maybe TRBD1 (6 bases). This CDR3 has 16 residues. Germline V gene data show CDR1 as MNHNY and CDR2 as SVGAGI (reference sequence). Between the trimmed V and J ends, which lost 6 bases and 2 bases, there was a span of 16 bases. As DNA, the CDR3 is TGTGCCAGCAGGGCGTGGGGGGCAGGCACTAATGAAAAACTGTTTTTT. It specifies CASRAWGAGTNEKLFF.

The chain joins TRBV24-1 to TRBJ2-3; D remains ambiguous. With 7 bases removed from V and 2 bases from J, the gap between germline ends came to 15 bases. The CDR3 is 15 residues long. Germline values: CDR1 KGHDR, CDR2 SFDVKD. In DNA, the CDR3 is TGTGCCACCAGCCCCCGAGGCCAACACACAGATACGCAGTATTTT. Translated: CATSPRGQHTDTQYF.

The chain joins TRBV20-1 to TRBJ1-1, with a weak D call TRBD1 (6 bases). CDR1 and CDR2 (germline): DFQATT, SNEGSKA (reference sequence). The V and J ends lost 0 bases and 1 base respectively, with 15 bases between them. CDR3 size: 16 residues. In nucleotides, the CDR3 is TGCAGTGCTAGAGATGCCCGGACAGTCTCGAACACTGAAGCTTTCTTT. Protein product: CSARDARTVSNTEAFF.

This clonotype has only a few counts. The chain uses TRBV7-9 and TRBJ1-4; TRBD1 agrees at 9 bases. The CDR3 loop spans 16 amino acids. The J segment lost 8 bases and the V segment lost 1 base, leaving 8 bases of the junction unmatched. From germline, CDR1 is SEHNR and CDR2 FQNEAQ (reference sequence). The CDR3 region is CASSLEGQGSREKLFF. CDR3 DNA sequence: TGTGCCAGCAGCTTAGAGGGACAGGGCTCGAGGGAAAAACTGTTTTTT.

The V call is TRBV6-6, the J call TRBJ2-3, with D possibly matching TRBD2 (6 bases). The CDR3 consists of 14 residues. Deletions cut 8 bases from V and 2 bases from J, with 14 bases between. The germline gives CDR1 MNHNY, CDR2 SVGAGI (reference sequence). Here the CDR3 DNA reads TGTGCCAGCTACACGGGACTCAACACAGATACGCAGTATTTT. Residues: CASYTGLNTDTQYF.

The chain employs TRBV7-3 and TRBJ1-6; 10 bases line up with TRBD1. Per germline, CDR1 SGHTA and CDR2 FQGTGA. The V gene end was trimmed by 6 bases and the J gene end by 11 bases; junction bases not matched to a gene: 10. There are 15 residues in the CDR3. Here the CDR3 reads CASSPGTGVFAPLHF. The CDR3 DNA follows: TGTGCCAGCAGTCCCGGGACAGGGGTGTTTGCACCCCTCCACTTT.

This sequence joins TRBV9 and TRBJ2-4, with D perhaps TRBD2 (5 bases). The CDR3 loop spans 18 amino acids. The V gene lost 0 bases and the J gene lost 1 base, with 17 bases spanning the gap. Germline-derived CDR1 and CDR2 are SGDLS and YYNGEE. The CDR3 DNA reads as TGTGCCAGCAGCGTAGATCAATGGATTCCGGGGGCCAAAAACATTCAGTACTTC. This sequence encodes CASSVDQWIPGAKNIQYF.

This clonotype appeared a few times. For the CDR3, the DNA is TGTGCCAGCAGTCAACAGAGCTTGGAGACCCAGTACTTC. It encodes CASSQQSLETQYF. The chain uses TRBV2 and TRBJ2-5; D is unresolved. Per germline, CDR1 SNHLY and CDR2 FYNNEI. Trimming left V 5 bases short and J 5 bases short, with 12 bases between. This CDR3 is 13 amino acids long.

This clonotype was counted a few times. The rearrangement uses TRBV6-5 and TRBJ2-3, with a tentative D call TRBD2 (6 bases). The length of the CDR3 is 14 residues. CDR1 is MNHEY, CDR2 SVGAGI, per germline. Trimming stripped 5 bases from V and 4 bases from J, with 13 bases between. The CDR3 coding sequence is TGTGCCAGCAGTCCGGGACTCAAGCCAGATACGCAGTATTTT. Amino acid sequence: CASSPGLKPDTQYF.